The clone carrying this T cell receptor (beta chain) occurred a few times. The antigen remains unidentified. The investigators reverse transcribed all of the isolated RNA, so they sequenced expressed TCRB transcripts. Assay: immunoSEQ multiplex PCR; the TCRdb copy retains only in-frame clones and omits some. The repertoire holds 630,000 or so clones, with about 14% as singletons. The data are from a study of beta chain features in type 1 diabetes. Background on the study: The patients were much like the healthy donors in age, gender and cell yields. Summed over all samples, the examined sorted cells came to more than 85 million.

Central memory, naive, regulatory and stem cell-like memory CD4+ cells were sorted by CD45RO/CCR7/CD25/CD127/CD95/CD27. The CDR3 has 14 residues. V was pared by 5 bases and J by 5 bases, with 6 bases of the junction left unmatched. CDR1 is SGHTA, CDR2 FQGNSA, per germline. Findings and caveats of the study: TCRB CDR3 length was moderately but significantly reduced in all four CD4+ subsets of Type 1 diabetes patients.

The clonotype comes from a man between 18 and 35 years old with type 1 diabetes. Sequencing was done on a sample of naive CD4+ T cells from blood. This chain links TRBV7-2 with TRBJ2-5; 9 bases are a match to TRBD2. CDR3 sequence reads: CASSPREGRETQYF. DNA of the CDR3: TGTGCCAGCAGCCCGCGGGAGGGCCGGGAGACCCAGTACTTC. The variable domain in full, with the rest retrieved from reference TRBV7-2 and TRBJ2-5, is GAGVSQSPSNKVTEKGKDVELRCDPISGHTALYWYRQSLGQGLEFLIYFQGNSAPDKSGLPSDRFSAERTGGSVSTLTIQRTQQEDSAVYLCASSPREGRETQYFGPGTRLLVL.